These 8 T cell receptor beta chains share one sample of origin, sequenced in a study of vaccination effects on CD4 cells after COVID-19. Before sequencing took place, the ViraFEST assay used viral peptide pools to expand antigen-specific CD4+ T cells. Between days 10 and 11 of culture, CD4+ T cells were separated out. Documented for the person is a PCR-confirmed SARS-CoV-2 infection occurring between March and December 2020. These TCRs' antigens remain unknown. Clones were sequenced by immunoSEQ multiplex PCR, and TCRdb holds only the in-frame ones, with some missing. This table has nearly 45,000 clones, about 68% appearing once. This sample comprised CD4+ T cells from PBMCs cultured with a peptide pool, obtained before COVID-19 vaccination. All receptors derive from a human donor who had a prior SARS-CoV-2 infection.

This clone appeared a single time. Here the CDR3 reads CASSYLGGPSGTEAFF. Written as DNA, the CDR3 is TGTGCCAGCAGTTACTTAGGGGGCCCGTCGGGCACTGAAGCTTTCTTT. The rearrangement joins TRBV6-5 to TRBJ1-1; 7 bases are a match to TRBD1. The CDR3 is made up of 16 amino acids. The germline V gene has CDR1 MNHEY and CDR2 SVGAGI. The junction had 9 bases not matched to a gene; V was cut back by 1 base and J by 4 bases.

This chain connects TRBV30 to TRBJ2-7; 11 bases agree with TRBD2. V was pared by 4 bases and J by 3 bases, with 8 bases of the junction left unmatched. In germline, CDR1 is GTSNPN, CDR2 SVGIG (reference sequence). The CDR3 has 15 residues. CDR3 protein: CAWTQRGTSGYEQYF. DNA of the CDR3: TGTGCCTGGACCCAGCGCGGGACTAGCGGCTACGAGCAGTACTTC.

This clone showed up just once. The CDR3 protein is CAWSEGTGYRQPQHF. CDR3 nucleotides: TGTGCCTGGAGTGAAGGGACAGGGTACAGGCAGCCCCAGCATTTT. The rearrangement uses TRBV30 and TRBJ1-5, with 9 positions matching TRBD1. V lost 1 base and J lost 7; bases outside the gene matches: 8. The CDR3 extends over 15 amino acids. Per the germline V gene, CDR1 is GTSNPN and CDR2 is SVGIG (reference sequence).

This clone came up a few times. The chain is built from TRBV5-1 and TRBJ1-4; unclear D gene. Trimming pared 4 bases from V and 6 bases from J, leaving 16 bases between. Germline V lookup: CDR1 SGHRS, CDR2 YFSETQ. There are 15 residues in the CDR3. This CDR3 is CASSPAAQTDEKLFF. The CDR3, as DNA: TGCGCCAGCAGCCCCGCGGCCCAGACGGATGAAAAACTGTTTTTT.

This chain links TRBV4-3 with TRBJ1-4, with D maybe TRBD1 (5 bases). Trimming removed 2 bases from V and 2 bases from J, with 9 bases in between. Germline V gives CDR1 LGHNA, CDR2 YSLEER. This CDR3 contains 15 residues. The CDR3 is CASSQYGGTNEKLFF. Here the CDR3 DNA reads TGCGCCAGCAGCCAATATGGGGGGACTAATGAAAAACTGTTTTTT.

CDR3 amino acids: CASSVVGDTDLYTF. In DNA form, the CDR3 reads TGTGCCAGCAGCGTAGTGGGGGACACCGACCTCTACACCTTC. This sequence joins TRBV9 and TRBJ1-2, with D possibly TRBD1 on 6 matching bases. Germline V gene sequence: CDR1 SGDLS, CDR2 YYNGEE. The CDR3 runs to 14 residues. The V end lost 0 bases, the J end lost 10 bases, and 16 bases lay between the germline ends.

The chain links TRBV6-2 or TRBV6-3 to TRBJ2-4, with 12 positions matching TRBD2. The germline gives CDR1 MNHEY, CDR2 SVGEGT. This CDR3 comprises 16 residues. Germline trimming cut 10 bases from V and 4 bases from J; bases unmatched to any gene: 11. The CDR3 loop reads CATRPSGGETKNIQYF. CDR3 coding DNA: TGTGCCACCCGCCCTAGCGGGGGGGAGACAAAAAACATTCAGTACTTC.

The chain couples TRBV29-1 to TRBJ2-3, with 9 bases lining up with TRBD1. This CDR3 has 17 amino acids. V trimming: 4 bases; J trimming: 4 bases; junction bases outside the gene matches: 15. Germline V lookup: CDR1 SQVTM, CDR2 ANQGSEA. The CDR3 nucleotides read TGCAGCGTTGCCGGTTCACCGGGACAGGGTCCCTCAGATACGCAGTATTTT. It translates to CSVAGSPGQGPSDTQYF.